The clone carrying this T cell receptor (beta chain) is deemed medium-sized. This sample was included in a study of T-cell memory formation after mild COVID-19. The CDR3 runs 15 residues. Unmatched junction bases numbered 12, after V lost 3 bases and J lost 13 bases. The germline V gene has CDR1 SGHVS and CDR2 FQNEAQ. TCRdb processed the 5' RACE reads anew with MiXCR; each CDR3 protein has one entry. This sample has 40,000 to 60,000 distinct CDR3 sequences, with approximately 12% found just once. The source is a man aged 18 to 30 who had mild COVID-19 (a few samples of this study predate the infection). Cell type and time point are not known. The sample comprised PBMCs or a T cell subset sorted from them (not recorded which). This chain joins TRBV7-8 and TRBJ2-1, with 10 bases lining up with TRBD2. The CDR3 nucleotides read TGTGCCAGCAGCTTCGGGACTAGCGTCTTGATCTCCCAGTTCTTC. Its protein product is CASSFGTSVLISQFF.